These 8 T cell receptor beta chains came from one sample sequenced in a study of T cells after yellow fever vaccination. TCRdb itself ran the 5' RACE reads through MiXCR, one entry per CDR3 protein. The sample includes 450,000 to 600,000 distinct CDR3 sequences, less than 20% of them seen just once. The material was PBMCs, obtained 4 to 6 days after the first yellow fever vaccination. The receptors come from a man between 18 and 35 years old who received the YFV17D yellow fever vaccine.

This clonotype was detected a few times. The chain uses TRBV5-1 and TRBJ2-3; 9 nucleotides align to TRBD1. Per germline, CDR1 SGHRS and CDR2 YFSETQ. V dropped 2 bases and J dropped 3; count of bases not matched to a gene: 7. This CDR3 comprises 16 residues. The CDR3 loop reads CASSFRDRVVTDTQYF. Written as DNA, the CDR3 is TGCGCCAGCAGCTTCCGGGACAGGGTGGTTACAGATACGCAGTATTTT.

This clonotype appeared a few times. CDR3 sequence: CASSLDVRDYGYTF. CDR3 nucleotides: TGTGCCAGCAGCTTAGATGTCCGAGACTATGGCTACACCTTC. The V call is TRBV7-9, the J call TRBJ1-2; D not resolved. V was trimmed by 1 base and J by 3 bases, leaving 9 bases between them. The CDR3 is made up of 14 amino acids. Germline CDR1 and CDR2: SEHNR and FQNEAQ (reference sequence).

This chain uses TRBV12-3 or TRBV12-4 with TRBJ1-2; D is perhaps TRBD1 (5 bases). The CDR3 extends over 13 amino acids. The V gene lost 6 bases and the J gene lost 7 bases, with 15 bases spanning the gap. The DNA of the CDR3 is TGTGCCAGCAGATCGGACACCCTAAGTGGCTACACCTTC. Residues: CASRSDTLSGYTF.

This clonotype was observed a few times. The chain uses TRBV24-1 and TRBJ2-1; perhaps D is TRBD1 or TRBD2 (5 bases each). The V end was cut by 2 bases, the J end by 9 bases, with 19 bases between. In germline, CDR1 is KGHDR, CDR2 SFDVKD. This CDR3 contains 16 residues. The CDR3 region has the DNA TGTGCCACCAGTGATTCCGACTACAGGTTAAGCGGTGAGCAGTTCTTC. Translation: CATSDSDYRLSGEQFF.

A few counts support this clonotype. The genes are TRBV12-3 or TRBV12-4 and TRBJ1-2; possible D gene TRBD1, 5 bases. The CDR3 loop spans 14 amino acids. V dropped 2 bases and J dropped 3 bases, with 10 bases sitting between them. CDR3 in DNA: TGTGCCAGCAGTTTACCAGGGACTCACTATGGCTACACCTTC. Protein product: CASSLPGTHYGYTF.

This clonotype was seen many times. J is TRBJ2-1 and V is TRBV28, with D uncertain. Looked up from germline, CDR1 is MDHEN and CDR2 is SYDVKM. Trimming removed 4 bases at V and 0 bases at J, with 10 bases between. CDR3 length: 15 residues. The CDR3 DNA reads TGTGCCAGCAGTTACACCCACCCCTCCTACAATGAGCAGTTCTTC. Amino acids: CASSYTHPSYNEQFF.

This clonotype showed up just a few times. This chain links TRBV7-2 with TRBJ1-5; no firm D call. V lost 4 bases and J lost 4, with 17 bases in between. This CDR3 spans 16 amino acids. Germline-derived CDR1 and CDR2 are SGHTA and FQGNSA. CDR3 coding DNA: TGTGCCAGCAGCTCCGGCTCGGGTGTTGGGAATCAGCCCCAGCATTTT. This codes for CASSSGSGVGNQPQHF.

This clonotype occurred many times. This sequence joins TRBV4-2 and TRBJ1-3; unclear D gene. Germline CDR1 and CDR2: LGHNA and YNFKEQ. Trimming left V 0 bases short and J 2 bases short, with 11 bases between. The CDR3 is made up of 16 amino acids. This CDR3 reads CASSQDLRGPGNTIYF. The CDR3 nucleotides read TGTGCCAGCAGCCAAGATCTCCGAGGGCCTGGAAACACCATATATTTT.